One TCR beta chain is described in this entry. Its antigen is unidentified. Other DNA sequences in this sample translate to the same CDR3. The sample comes from a study of shared clonotypes between healthy human individuals. Overall study results and limits: Blood alone was sampled, and tissue repertoires likely differ. At large depth, rarefaction still showed sorted-subset sequencing to be incomplete.

There were only Caucasian adults among the donors, and all lived in Nashville, Tennessee. The DNA input per sorted-subset replicate PCR was 150 to 200 ng, corresponding to tens of thousands of T cell genomes. Clones were sequenced by immunoSEQ multiplex PCR, and TCRdb holds only the in-frame ones, with some missing. Of roughly 2.6 million clones in the sample, approximately 92% were seen once. Germline lookup yields CDR1 SGHDT and CDR2 YYEEEE. The CDR3 is 14 residues long. The V and J ends lost 4 bases and 4 bases respectively, with 14 bases between them. The chain joins TRBV5-6 to TRBJ1-2; possibly TRBD1 for D (6 bases). Sequencing input: naive CD4+ T cells sorted from blood. Described subset: CD45RA+ positively selected. The origin of this receptor is a man in his late teens or twenties in good health. In DNA form, the CDR3 reads TGTGCCAGCAGCGTGCTTACAGGGACCTATGGCTACACCTTC. As protein: CASSVLTGTYGYTF. Variable domain in full (rest from reference TRBV5-6 and TRBJ1-2): DAGVTQSPTHLIKTRGQQVTLRCSPKSGHDTVSWYQQALGQGPQFIFQYYEEEERQRGNFPDRFSGHQFPNYSSELNVNALLLGDSALYLCASSVLTGTYGYTFGSGTRLTVV.